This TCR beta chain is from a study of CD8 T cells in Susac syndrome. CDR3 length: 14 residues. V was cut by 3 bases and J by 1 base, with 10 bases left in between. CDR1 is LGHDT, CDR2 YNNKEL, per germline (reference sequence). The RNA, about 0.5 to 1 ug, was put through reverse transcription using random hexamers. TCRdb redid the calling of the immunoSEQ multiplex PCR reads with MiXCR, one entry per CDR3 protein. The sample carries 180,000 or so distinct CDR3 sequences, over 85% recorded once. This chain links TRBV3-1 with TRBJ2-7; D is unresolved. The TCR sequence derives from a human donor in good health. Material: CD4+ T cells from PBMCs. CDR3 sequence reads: CASSQHWSSYEQYF. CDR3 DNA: TGTGCCAGCAGCCAGCATTGGAGTTCCTACGAGCAGTACTTC.